The sequence of this TCR beta chain was determined in a study of T cell responses to AZD1222 COVID-19 vaccine. Study-level background: Second-dose intervals of approximately 4 or approximately 12 weeks were pooled. Study-wide results and limits: Without day 14 samples, only post-peak T cell repertoires were studied. Following two doses of AZD1222, Spike-specific TCR breadth and depth rose.

From germline, CDR1 is MNHEY and CDR2 SMNVEV (reference sequence). The CDR3 covers 14 residues. Deletions cut 2 bases from V and 4 bases from J, with 11 bases between. Worth noting for this clone: Its cognate antigen is unknown.

Clones were read by immunoSEQ multiplex PCR, and TCRdb kept only the in-frame ones, dropping some. The repertoire has 150,000 or so clones, about 88% of them found once; the top ten carry 5.1%. V gene TRBV27 combines with J gene TRBJ1-2; TRBD1 is a possible D gene (5 bases). The receptor comes from an adult in good health. This specimen was peripheral blood, taken on day 0 of AZD1222 vaccination. Written as DNA, the CDR3 is TGTGCCAGCAGTTTAGTGCAGGGTTCCTATGGCTACACCTTC. This encodes CASSLVQGSYGYTF.